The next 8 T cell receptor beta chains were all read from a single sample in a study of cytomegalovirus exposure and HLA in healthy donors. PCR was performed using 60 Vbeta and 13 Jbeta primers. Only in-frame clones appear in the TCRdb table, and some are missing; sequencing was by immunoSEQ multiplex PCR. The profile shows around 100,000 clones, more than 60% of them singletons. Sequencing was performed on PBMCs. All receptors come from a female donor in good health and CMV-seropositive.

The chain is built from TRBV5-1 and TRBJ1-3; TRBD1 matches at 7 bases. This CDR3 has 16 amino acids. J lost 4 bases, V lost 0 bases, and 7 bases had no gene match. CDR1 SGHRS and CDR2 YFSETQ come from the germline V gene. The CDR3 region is CASSLGQGFSGNTIYF. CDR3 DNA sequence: TGCGCCAGCAGCTTGGGACAGGGTTTTTCCGGAAACACCATATATTTT.

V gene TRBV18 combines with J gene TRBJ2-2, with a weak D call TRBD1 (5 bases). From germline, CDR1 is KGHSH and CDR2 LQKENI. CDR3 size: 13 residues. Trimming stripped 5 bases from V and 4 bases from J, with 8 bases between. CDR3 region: CASSNRFTGELFF. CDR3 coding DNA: TGTGCCAGCTCAAACAGGTTCACCGGGGAGCTGTTTTTT.

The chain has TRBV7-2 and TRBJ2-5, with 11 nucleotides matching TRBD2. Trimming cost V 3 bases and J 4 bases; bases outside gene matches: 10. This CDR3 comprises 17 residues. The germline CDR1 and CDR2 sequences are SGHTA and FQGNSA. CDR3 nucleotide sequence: TGTGCCAGCAGCTTTCATACTAGCGGGGGAAGGGGAGAGACCCAGTACTTC. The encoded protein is CASSFHTSGGRGETQYF.

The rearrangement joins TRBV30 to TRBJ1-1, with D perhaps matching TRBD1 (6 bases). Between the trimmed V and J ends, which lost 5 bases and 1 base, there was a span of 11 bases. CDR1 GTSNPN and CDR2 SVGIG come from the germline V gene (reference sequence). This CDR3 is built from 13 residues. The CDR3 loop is CAWRTERNTEAFF. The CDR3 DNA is TGTGCCTGGCGGACAGAGAGGAACACTGAAGCTTTCTTT.

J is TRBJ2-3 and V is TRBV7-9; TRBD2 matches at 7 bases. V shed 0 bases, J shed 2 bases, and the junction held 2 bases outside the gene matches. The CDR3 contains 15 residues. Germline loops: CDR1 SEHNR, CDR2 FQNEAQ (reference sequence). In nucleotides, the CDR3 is TGTGCCAGCAGCTTAGCCAGCGGGGACACAGATACGCAGTATTTT. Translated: CASSLASGDTDTQYF.

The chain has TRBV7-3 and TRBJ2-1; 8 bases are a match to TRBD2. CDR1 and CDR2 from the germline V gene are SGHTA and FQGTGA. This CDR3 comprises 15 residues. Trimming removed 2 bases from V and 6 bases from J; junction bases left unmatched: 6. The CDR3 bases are TGTGCCAGCAGCTTATCGGCGGGGGGCCCCAATGAGCAGTTCTTC. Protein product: CASSLSAGGPNEQFF.

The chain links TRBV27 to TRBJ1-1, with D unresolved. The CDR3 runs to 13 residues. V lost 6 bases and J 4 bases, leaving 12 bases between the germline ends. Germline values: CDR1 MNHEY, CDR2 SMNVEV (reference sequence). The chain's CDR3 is CASSPTRGTEAFF. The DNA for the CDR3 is TGTGCCAGCAGCCCAACCCGAGGCACTGAAGCTTTCTTT.

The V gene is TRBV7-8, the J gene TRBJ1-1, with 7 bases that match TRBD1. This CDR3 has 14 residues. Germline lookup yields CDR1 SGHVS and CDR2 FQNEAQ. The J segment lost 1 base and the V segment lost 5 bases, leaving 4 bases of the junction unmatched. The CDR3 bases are TGTGCCAGCAGCATCGGGACAGCGAACACTGAAGCTTTCTTT. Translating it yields CASSIGTANTEAFF.